The clone carrying this T cell receptor beta chain was seen repeatedly, ten times or more. The antigen remains undetermined. Template material for amplifying TCR beta CDR3 regions consisted of RNA transcripts. Carried out on the TCR CDR3, a first-round RT-PCR used the HTBI primer set. TCRdb re-called the multiplex PCR reads through MiXCR, storing one row per CDR3 protein. The table shows hundreds of thousands of distinct CDR3 sequences, with roughly 19% occurring only once. These data come from a study of T cells in Graves' hyperthyroidism and ophthalmopathy. Study-wide context: Upon initial diagnosis and before any treatment, peripheral blood was collected. Study-wide results and caveats: Through a model of 13 V-J features, ophthalmopathy was separated from stable hyperthyroidism.

Germline loops: CDR1 SGHTA, CDR2 FQGNSA. The V and J ends lost 4 bases and 5 bases respectively, with 11 bases between them. This CDR3 has 13 amino acids. Sequencing was done on a sample of blood. This clonotype originated in a middle-aged man with Graves' ophthalmopathy. V is TRBV7-2 and J is TRBJ1-2; D is ambiguous. CDR3 in DNA: TGTGCCAGCAGCTCCCGGCGAGGGTATGGCTACACCTTC. Residues: CASSSRRGYGYTF. Drawing the rest from reference TRBV7-2 and TRBJ1-2, the complete variable domain is GAGVSQSPSNKVTEKGKDVELRCDPISGHTALYWYRQSLGQGLEFLIYFQGNSAPDKSGLPSDRFSAERTGGSVSTLTIQRTQQEDSAVYLCASSSRRGYGYTFGSGTRLTVV.